The rows below give T cell receptor beta chains drawn from one sample of a study of beta chain features in type 1 diabetes. Repertoires were generated with immunoSEQ multiplex PCR, while TCRdb's copy carries only in-frame clones and drops some. The data show hundreds of thousands of clones, around 15% seen once. The sample taken for sequencing was naive CD4+ T cells from blood. The source of these receptors is a man between 18 and 35 years old in good health. Each CDR3 is given with its conserved first and last residue. The D gene is left open where the match is weak. Size is stated for part of the rows, as once, few or many counts, or as a class when the clone is expanded.

15	TRBV6-5	TRBD2	few	TRBJ2-3	CASTRLAGVPDTQYF	TGTGCCAGCACAAGACTAGCGGGAGTTCCAGATACGCAGTATTTT
13	TRBV7-3	TRBD1	few	TRBJ2-7	CASSQTGGHEQYF	TGTGCCAGCAGTCAGACAGGGGGCCACGAGCAGTACTTC
14	TRBV7-2	.	.	TRBJ2-6	CASSSPRPLLVLTF	TGTGCCAGCAGCTCCCCCCGTCCTCTGTTAGTCCTGACTTTC
12	TRBV7-2	.	few	TRBJ1-5	CASRDSNQPQHF	TGTGCCAGCAGAGATAGCAATCAGCCCCAGCATTTT
13	TRBV28	.	few	TRBJ2-3	CASSSGPPHTQYF	TGTGCCAGCAGTTCCGGCCCACCCCATACGCAGTATTTT
14	TRBV18	.	few	TRBJ2-5	CASSRDPSWETQYF	TGTGCCAGCTCTCGGGACCCCAGTTGGGAGACCCAGTACTTC
10	TRBV2	.	.	TRBJ1-1	CARQGTEAFF	TGTGCCAGGCAAGGCACTGAAGCTTTCTTT
15	TRBV27	.	few	TRBJ2-3	CASSLSRRNTDTQYF	TGTGCCAGCAGTTTATCTCGGCGGAACACAGATACGCAGTATTTT
14	TRBV6-1	.	few	TRBJ2-1	CASSETVKINEQFF	TGTGCCAGCAGTGAAACGGTCAAGATCAATGAGCAGTTCTTC
14	TRBV11-1	TRBD1	.	TRBJ2-4	CASSLIQGKNIQYF	TGTGCCAGCAGCTTAATACAGGGGAAAAACATTCAGTACTTC
15	TRBV18	.	.	TRBJ2-1	CASSPWDFPNNEQFF	TGTGCCAGCTCACCTTGGGACTTCCCTAACAATGAGCAGTTCTTC
16	TRBV4-1	TRBD2	few	TRBJ2-7	CASSQALGGSSYEQYF	TGCGCCAGCAGCCAAGCTCTGGGCGGGAGCTCCTACGAGCAGTACTTC
17	TRBV4-3	TRBD2	.	TRBJ2-1	CASSQSPAGVGKNEQFF	TGCGCCAGCAGCCAATCTCCAGCGGGAGTAGGTAAAAATGAGCAGTTCTTC
14	TRBV7-2	.	.	TRBJ1-5	CASSQNPVNQPQHF	TGTGCCAGCAGCCAAAACCCGGTCAATCAGCCCCAGCATTTT
16	TRBV12-5	TRBD2	few	TRBJ2-1	CASGLVAGGPLNEQFF	TGTGCTAGTGGGTTGGTCGCGGGGGGGCCTCTGAATGAGCAGTTCTTC
14	TRBV4-1	.	few	TRBJ2-5	CASSQGPRKETQYF	TGCGCCAGCAGCCAAGGACCACGAAAAGAGACCCAGTACTTC
14	TRBV5-6	.	.	TRBJ2-1	CASSLRRSYNEQFF	TGTGCCAGCAGCTTGAGGCGCAGTTACAATGAGCAGTTCTTC
16	TRBV11-2	TRBD2	few	TRBJ2-1	CASSLGPSGSLDEQFF	TGTGCCAGCAGCTTAGGTCCTAGCGGGAGCTTGGATGAGCAGTTCTTC
14	TRBV11-3	.	.	TRBJ2-5	CASSNAGPTGTQYF	TGTGCCAGCAGCAACGCCGGACCAACAGGGACCCAGTACTTC
19	TRBV14	TRBD2	.	TRBJ2-7	CASSQEKRAGGPREYEQYF	TGTGCCAGCAGCCAAGAGAAGCGAGCGGGAGGGCCGCGGGAATACGAGCAGTACTTC
15	TRBV6-5	TRBD1	few	TRBJ2-7	CASSSLTGGSYEQYF	TGTGCCAGCAGTTCCCTCACAGGGGGCTCCTACGAGCAGTACTTC
15	TRBV7-2	TRBD1	few	TRBJ1-2	CASSLFGTGNYGYTF	TGTGCCAGCAGCTTATTCGGGACAGGGAACTATGGCTACACCTTC
13	TRBV7-2	.	few	TRBJ2-7	CASSLDRTYEQYF	TGTGCCAGCAGCTTAGACAGGACCTACGAGCAGTACTTC
16	TRBV4-1	.	few	TRBJ2-3	CASSRRGETMEDTQYF	TGCGCCAGCAGCCGCCGGGGAGAGACGATGGAAGATACGCAGTATTTT
15	TRBV5-1	.	few	TRBJ2-3	CASSVTTLGTDTQYF	TGCGCCAGCAGCGTCACTACGTTGGGCACAGATACGCAGTATTTT
15	TRBV9	.	.	TRBJ1-2	CASSVERWYFYGYTF	TGTGCCAGCAGCGTAGAACGTTGGTATTTCTATGGCTACACCTTC
17	TRBV4-3	.	few	TRBJ1-4	CASSQEFIGQSNEKLFF	TGCGCCAGCAGCCAAGAGTTTATCGGGCAGTCAAATGAAAAACTGTTTTTT
13	TRBV5-1	TRBD1	few	TRBJ1-2	CASSLVGGDGYTF	TGCGCCAGCAGCTTGGTAGGGGGCGATGGCTACACCTTC
12	TRBV28	.	few	TRBJ1-1	CASSLLGDRAFF	TGTGCCAGCAGTTTGCTTGGGGATCGGGCTTTCTTT